A single sample gave rise to the 23 T cell receptor beta chains below, sequenced in a study of shared clonotypes between healthy human individuals. Using immunoSEQ multiplex PCR, the repertoire was profiled, and TCRdb retains in-frame clones only, with some absent. In the table there are about a million clones, roughly 72% of which are singletons. The material sequenced was memory CD4+ T cells sorted from blood. Sample subset: CD45RA-negative fraction. All receptors come from a young man in good health.

For the CDR3, the DNA is TGTGCCAGCAGCCCGGCTGTGGGCAGCTCTGGAAACACCATATATTTT. Translated: CASSPAVGSSGNTIYF. This rearrangement joins TRBV6-6 to TRBJ1-3; D call uncertain. The CDR3 has 16 amino acids. Trimming removed 6 bases from V and 0 bases from J, with 15 bases in between. From germline, CDR1 is MNHNY and CDR2 SVGAGI (reference sequence).

The chain links TRBV18 to TRBJ1-5; D may be TRBD1 (5 bases). The V and J ends lost 6 bases and 3 bases respectively, with 9 bases between them. The CDR3 has 13 amino acids. Germline lookup yields CDR1 KGHSH and CDR2 LQKENI. The DNA for the CDR3 is TGTGCCAGCTCTCAGACAGACAATCAGCCCCAGCATTTT. It is translated as CASSQTDNQPQHF. Combining the CDR3 with reference TRBV18 and TRBJ1-5 gives the whole variable domain NAGVMQNPRHLVRRRGQEARLRCSPMKGHSHVYWYRQLPEEGLKFMVYLQKENIIDESGMPKERFSAEFPKEGPSILRIQQVVRGDSAAYFCASSQTDNQPQHFGDGTRLSIL.

Turning to this clone: Other DNA sequences in the sample encode the same CDR3. V gene TRBV5-6 combines with J gene TRBJ1-5; no firm D call. Per the germline V gene, CDR1 is SGHDT and CDR2 is YYEEEE. This CDR3 comprises 13 residues. V lost 7 bases and J 4 bases, leaving 12 bases between the germline ends. The CDR3 region has the DNA TGTGCCAGCTCACCGCGCGGTAATCAGCCCCAGCATTTT. Amino acids: CASSPRGNQPQHF. Based on the CDR3 plus reference TRBV5-6 and TRBJ1-5, the full variable domain is DAGVTQSPTHLIKTRGQQVTLRCSPKSGHDTVSWYQQALGQGPQFIFQYYEEEERQRGNFPDRFSGHQFPNYSSELNVNALLLGDSALYLCASSPRGNQPQHFGDGTRLSIL.

This clone has just a few counts. Other DNA sequences of this sample code for an identical CDR3. CDR3 loop: CASSESSGANVLTF. The CDR3 coding sequence is TGTGCCAGCAGTGAAAGCTCTGGGGCCAACGTCCTGACTTTC. The chain recombines TRBV2 with TRBJ2-6; D is ambiguous. From germline, CDR1 is SNHLY and CDR2 FYNNEI. Trimming took off 2 bases at V and 0 bases at J, with 2 bases between the two ends. The CDR3 sequence is 14 residues long.

The V call is TRBV5-1, the J call TRBJ2-7; D uncertain. The length of the CDR3 is 13 residues. Germline V CDR1 and CDR2: SGHRS, YFSETQ. V was clipped by 3 bases and J by 3 bases, with 10 bases between them. CDR3 residues: CASSSSTYYEQYF. The CDR3, as DNA: TGCGCCAGCAGCTCCAGCACCTACTACGAGCAGTACTTC.

The chain uses TRBV5-1 and TRBJ2-7; no firm D call. There are 14 residues in the CDR3. Trimming stripped 0 bases from V and 3 bases from J, with 10 bases between. Germline CDR1 is SGHRS and CDR2 is YFSETQ. CDR3 region: CASSLDFRNYEQYF. Written as DNA, the CDR3 is TGCGCCAGCAGCTTGGACTTCCGGAACTACGAGCAGTACTTC.

The J gene is TRBJ1-6, the V gene TRBV6-6; TRBD1 aligns across 9 bases. There are 14 residues in the CDR3. After removal of 6 bases from V and 9 bases from J, the junction contained 6 bases not matched to a gene. Germline V CDR1 and CDR2: MNHNY, SVGAGI (reference sequence). The CDR3 bases are TGTGCCAGCAGCCGCGGACAGGGGACTTCACCCCTCCACTTT. It yields the protein CASSRGQGTSPLHF.

This chain links TRBV2 with TRBJ2-7; D remains ambiguous. This CDR3 has 12 residues. V was trimmed by 7 bases and J by 0 bases, leaving 7 bases between them. Germline V gene data show CDR1 as SNHLY and CDR2 as FYNNEI. The CDR3 DNA follows: TGTGCCAGCACCCAAAGCTCCTACGAGCAGTACTTC. Protein product: CASTQSSYEQYF.

The chain combines TRBV11-3 with TRBJ2-3; TRBD2 agrees at 8 bases. CDR1 is SGHNT, CDR2 YENEEA, per germline. Trimming took 4 bases from V and 6 from J; bases not matched to a gene: 12. The CDR3 has 16 amino acids. CDR3 DNA: TGTGCCAGCAGCTATTCGGGAAGCGGGAGTGGGGATACGCAGTATTTT. Protein product: CASSYSGSGSGDTQYF.

A word on this clone: Other DNA variants within this sample encode the same CDR3. The V gene is TRBV5-1, the J gene TRBJ1-5; no reliable D call. Germline CDR1 is SGHRS and CDR2 is YFSETQ. The V end was cut by 0 bases, the J end by 2 bases, with 9 bases between. The CDR3 is made up of 15 amino acids. CDR3 sequence: CASSLEGIGNQPQHF. CDR3 coding DNA: TGCGCCAGCAGCTTGGAAGGGATCGGCAATCAGCCCCAGCATTTT.

In its sample, this clone was seen a few times. This chain links TRBV6-5 with TRBJ2-7; TRBD1 matches 9 bases. CDR1 is MNHEY and CDR2 is SVGAGI in the germline V gene. V lost 5 bases and J lost 2; bases outside the gene matches: 4. The CDR3 loop spans 14 amino acids. The CDR3 bases are TGTGCCAGCAGTCAACAGGGGGCGACCTACGAGCAGTACTTC. This sequence encodes CASSQQGATYEQYF.

The chain has TRBV6-6 and TRBJ1-1; 7 bases fit TRBD1. The germline CDR1 and CDR2 sequences are MNHNY and SVGAGI (reference sequence). The V gene end was trimmed by 4 bases and the J gene end by 5 bases; junction bases not matched to a gene: 10. The CDR3 sequence is 15 residues long. DNA for the CDR3: TGTGCCAGCAGTTCCCCGACAGGGAGGTTTACTGAAGCTTTCTTT. Translating it yields CASSSPTGRFTEAFF.

On this clone: The sample holds other DNA sequences that translate to the same CDR3. CDR3 sequence (DNA): TGTGCCAGCTCACCCGGGGGCTACGAGCAGTACTTC. Translated, it gives CASSPGGYEQYF. J is TRBJ2-7 and V is TRBV18; D perhaps matches TRBD2 (6 bases). The CDR3 runs to 12 residues. V was shortened by 3 bases and J by 3 bases, with 6 bases between the two germline ends. CDR1 is KGHSH and CDR2 is LQKENI in the germline V gene.

The genes are TRBV7-2 and TRBJ2-7; 8 nucleotides match TRBD1. Per germline, CDR1 SGHTA and CDR2 FQGNSA. V lost 5 bases, J lost 3 bases, and 6 bases stayed unmatched. The CDR3 totals 14 residues. CDR3 coding DNA: TGTGCCAGCAGCCTTAACAGGGGGTTCTACGAGCAGTACTTC. Amino acids: CASSLNRGFYEQYF.

In its sample, this clone was seen a few times. The chain is built from TRBV30 and TRBJ2-5; 8 bases fit TRBD2. Looked up from germline, CDR1 is GTSNPN and CDR2 is SVGIG (reference sequence). This CDR3 is built from 15 residues. V lost 4 bases, J lost 5 bases, and 12 bases stayed unmatched. The CDR3, as DNA: TGTGCCTGGACCCGAAACAGCGGGAGCGGGGAGACCCAGTACTTC. Protein: CAWTRNSGSGETQYF.

The chain employs TRBV9 and TRBJ1-6; unclear D gene. The length of the CDR3 is 14 residues. Trimming stripped 4 bases from V and 4 bases from J, with 9 bases between. Germline V gene lookup returns CDR1 SGDLS and CDR2 YYNGEE. The CDR3, as DNA: TGTGCCAGCAGCCCAGGACGGTATAATTCACCCCTCCACTTT. Its protein is CASSPGRYNSPLHF.

Remarks on this clone: Possible read error: a much larger clone is one base away. The genes are TRBV28 and TRBJ1-1; D is possibly TRBD1 (6 bases). V was trimmed by 5 bases and J by 2 bases, leaving 12 bases between them. The CDR3 spans 14 residues. CDR1 and CDR2 from the germline V gene are MDHEN and SYDVKM. The CDR3 nucleotides read TGTGCCAGCAGTGTAACAGGGAAAAACACTGAAGCTTTCTTT. This encodes CASSVTGKNTEAFF.

The chain links TRBV6-6 to TRBJ2-5; D is unresolved. Trimming pared 9 bases from V and 4 bases from J, leaving 15 bases between. The CDR3 spans 13 residues. Germline CDR1 reads MNHNY; CDR2 reads SVGAGI (reference sequence). Written as DNA, the CDR3 is TGTGCCAGTGCTGGCGCCTTGGGAGAGACCCAGTACTTC. Amino acids: CASAGALGETQYF.

This clone was detected only a few times. J is TRBJ2-3 and V is TRBV5-1; D may be TRBD1 or TRBD2 (5 bases each). CDR1 and CDR2 from the germline V gene are SGHRS and YFSETQ. The CDR3 sequence is 13 residues long. Trimming took 5 bases from V and 9 from J, leaving 16 bases between them. CDR3 protein: CASRHQGSGTQYF. The CDR3 DNA sequence: TGCGCCAGCAGACACCAGGGCAGCGGAACGCAGTATTTT.

As concerns this clone: Other DNA variants within this sample encode the same CDR3. This chain connects TRBV5-1 to TRBJ2-5; D ambiguous. V gave up 0 bases and J gave up 5 bases, with 2 bases separating them. Germline values: CDR1 SGHRS, CDR2 YFSETQ. CDR3 size: 11 residues. Here the CDR3 DNA reads TGCGCCAGCAGCTTGGCTGAGACCCAGTACTTC. Translation gives CASSLAETQYF.

The V gene is TRBV5-6, the J gene TRBJ1-2, with TRBD1 identical over 8 bases. V dropped 0 bases and J dropped 4; count of bases not matched to a gene: 5. The CDR3 is 15 amino acids. Looked up from germline, CDR1 is SGHDT and CDR2 is YYEEEE. This CDR3 is CASSLVDDRGYGYTF. For the CDR3, the DNA is TGTGCCAGCAGCTTGGTAGATGACAGGGGCTATGGCTACACCTTC.

As for this clone: This same CDR3 is encoded by further DNA sequences in the sample. The chain combines TRBV6-5 with TRBJ1-2; a possible D gene is TRBD1 (6 bases). CDR1 MNHEY and CDR2 SVGAGI come from the germline V gene. The CDR3 contains 14 residues. V shed 0 bases and J shed 4 bases, with 9 bases lying between them. The CDR3 is CASSYSGGGYGYTF. The CDR3 DNA reads as TGTGCCAGCAGTTACTCAGGAGGGGGCTATGGCTACACCTTC.

This chain joins TRBV9 and TRBJ2-1, with 10 bases lining up with TRBD1. Unmatched junction bases numbered 1, after V lost 0 bases and J lost 4 bases. CDR1 is SGDLS and CDR2 is YYNGEE in the germline V gene. The CDR3 length is 15 residues. CDR3 DNA sequence: TGTGCCAGCAGCGTAGGACAGGGGGCGTACAATGAGCAGTTCTTC. It specifies CASSVGQGAYNEQFF. Based on the CDR3 plus reference TRBV9 and TRBJ2-1, the full variable domain is DSGVTQTPKHLITATGQRVTLRCSPRSGDLSVYWYQQSLDQGLQFLIQYYNGEERAKGNILERFSAQQFPDLHSELNLSSLELGDSALYFCASSVGQGAYNEQFFGPGTRLTVL.